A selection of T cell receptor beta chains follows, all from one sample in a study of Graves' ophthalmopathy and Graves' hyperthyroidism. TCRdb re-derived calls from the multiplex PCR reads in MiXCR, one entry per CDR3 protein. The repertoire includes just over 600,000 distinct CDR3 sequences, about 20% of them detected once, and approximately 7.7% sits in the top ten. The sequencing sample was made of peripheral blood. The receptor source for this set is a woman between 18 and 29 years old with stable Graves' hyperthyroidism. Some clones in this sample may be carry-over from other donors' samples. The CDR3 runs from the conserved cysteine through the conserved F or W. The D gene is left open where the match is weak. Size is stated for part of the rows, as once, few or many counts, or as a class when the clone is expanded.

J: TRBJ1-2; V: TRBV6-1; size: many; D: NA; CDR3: CASGPWTLNYGYTF; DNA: TGTGCCAGCGGGCCGTGGACACTAAACTATGGCTACACCTTC
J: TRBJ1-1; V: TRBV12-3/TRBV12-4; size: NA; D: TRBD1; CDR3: CASRGQGRRTFF; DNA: TGTGCCAGCAGGGGACAGGGGCGCCGAACTTTCTTT
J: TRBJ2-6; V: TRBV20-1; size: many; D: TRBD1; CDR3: CSATGGSGANVLTF; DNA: TGCAGTGCTACAGGGGGCTCTGGGGCCAACGTCCTGACTTTC
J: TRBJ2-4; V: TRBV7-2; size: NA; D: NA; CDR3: CASSSAVLAKNIQYF; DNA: TGTGCCAGCAGCTCGGCGGTGCTAGCCAAAAACATTCAGTACTTC
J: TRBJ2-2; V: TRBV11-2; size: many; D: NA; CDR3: CASSLDGYPNTGELFF; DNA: TGTGCCAGCAGCTTAGATGGGTATCCGAACACCGGGGAGCTGTTTTTT
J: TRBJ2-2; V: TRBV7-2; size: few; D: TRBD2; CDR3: CASSLGLAAGELFF; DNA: TGTGCCAGCAGCTTAGGACTAGCGGCCGGGGAGCTGTTTTTT
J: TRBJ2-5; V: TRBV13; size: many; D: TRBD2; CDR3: CASSLVAGGPKTQYF; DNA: TGTGCCAGCAGCTTAGTCGCGGGAGGGCCCAAGACCCAGTACTTC
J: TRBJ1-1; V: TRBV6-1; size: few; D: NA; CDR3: CASHPHGRNTEAFF; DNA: TGTGCCAGCCACCCTCACGGCCGTAACACTGAAGCTTTCTTT
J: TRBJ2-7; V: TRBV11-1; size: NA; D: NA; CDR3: CASSLGGALGSYEQYF; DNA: TGTGCCAGCAGCTTAGGGGGGGCGTTGGGCTCCTACGAGCAGTACTTC
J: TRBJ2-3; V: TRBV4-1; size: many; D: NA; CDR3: CASSESVTSTDTQYF; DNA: TGCGCCAGCAGTGAATCGGTAACTAGCACAGATACGCAGTATTTT
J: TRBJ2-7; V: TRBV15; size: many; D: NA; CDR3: CATSTSFGVGTYEQYF; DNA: TGTGCCACCAGCACCAGTTTCGGGGTTGGAACCTACGAGCAGTACTTC
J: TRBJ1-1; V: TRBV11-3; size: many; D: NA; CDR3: CASSHNTEAFF; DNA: TGTGCCAGCAGCCACAACACTGAAGCTTTCTTT
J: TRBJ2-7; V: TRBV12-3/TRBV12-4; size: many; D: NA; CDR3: CASSLQGPTYEQYF; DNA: TGTGCCAGCAGTTTGCAGGGACCCACCTACGAGCAGTACTTC
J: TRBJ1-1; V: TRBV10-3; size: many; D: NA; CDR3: CAISELGGNTEAFF; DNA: TGTGCCATCAGTGAGTTAGGAGGGAACACTGAAGCTTTCTTT
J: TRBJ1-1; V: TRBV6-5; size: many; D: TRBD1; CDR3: CASSPGTGGANTEAFF; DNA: TGTGCCAGCAGTCCCGGGACAGGGGGCGCGAACACTGAAGCTTTCTTT
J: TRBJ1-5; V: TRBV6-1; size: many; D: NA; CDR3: CASSELTGGQPQHF; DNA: TGTGCCAGCAGTGAATTGACAGGTGGCCAGCCCCAGCATTTT
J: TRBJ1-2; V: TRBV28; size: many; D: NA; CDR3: CASSSVRVPGGYGYTF; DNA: TGTGCCAGTTCGTCTGTCAGGGTGCCCGGGGGGTATGGCTACACCTTC
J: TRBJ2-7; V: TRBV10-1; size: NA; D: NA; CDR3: CASSDIGLRDEQYF; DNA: TGCGCCAGCAGTGACATTGGTCTTCGGGACGAGCAGTACTTC
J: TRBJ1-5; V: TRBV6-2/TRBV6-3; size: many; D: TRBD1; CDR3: CASSPGTENQPQHF; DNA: TGTGCCAGCAGCCCCGGGACAGAGAATCAGCCCCAGCATTTT
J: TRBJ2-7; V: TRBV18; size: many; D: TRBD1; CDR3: CASSTTGFEQYF; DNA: TGTGCCAGCTCAACGACAGGGTTTGAGCAGTACTTC
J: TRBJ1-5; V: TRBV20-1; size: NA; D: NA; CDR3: CSARDSGSNQPQHF; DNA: TGCAGTGCTAGAGATAGTGGAAGCAATCAGCCCCAGCATTTT
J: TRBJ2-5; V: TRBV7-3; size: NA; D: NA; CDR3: CASSPLASGVETQYF; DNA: TGTGCCAGCAGCCCCTTGGCTTCGGGGGTCGAGACCCAGTACTTC
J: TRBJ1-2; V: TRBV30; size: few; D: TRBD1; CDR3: CAWSLDRDIGYTF; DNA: TGTGCCTGGAGTCTGGACAGGGATATTGGCTACACCTTC
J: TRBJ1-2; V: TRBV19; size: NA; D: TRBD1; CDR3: CASSIRGTDYGYTF; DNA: TGTGCCAGTAGTATAAGAGGGACAGACTATGGCTACACCTTC
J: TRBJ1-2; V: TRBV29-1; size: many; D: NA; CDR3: CSVDLTGNYGYTF; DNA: TGCAGCGTTGACCTAACAGGGAACTATGGCTACACCTTC
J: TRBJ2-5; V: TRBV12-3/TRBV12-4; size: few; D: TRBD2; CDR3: CASTAGGGETQYF; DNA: TGTGCCAGCACGGCGGGGGGCGGAGAGACCCAGTACTTC
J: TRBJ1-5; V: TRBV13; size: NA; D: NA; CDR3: CASSLVGSESNQPQHF; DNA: TGTGCCAGCAGCTTAGTAGGGAGTGAGAGCAATCAGCCCCAGCATTTT